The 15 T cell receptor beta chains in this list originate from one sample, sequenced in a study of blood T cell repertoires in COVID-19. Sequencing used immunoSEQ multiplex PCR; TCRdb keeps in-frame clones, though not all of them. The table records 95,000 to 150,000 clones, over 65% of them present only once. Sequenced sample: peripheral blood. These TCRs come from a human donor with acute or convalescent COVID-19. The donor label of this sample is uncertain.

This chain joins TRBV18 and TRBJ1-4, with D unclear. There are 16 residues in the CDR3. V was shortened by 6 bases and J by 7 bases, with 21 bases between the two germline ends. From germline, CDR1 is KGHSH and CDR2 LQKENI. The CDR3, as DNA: TGTGCCAGCTCTAGCCTCGGGGTCCCCGAGGCTGAAAAACTGTTTTTT. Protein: CASSSLGVPEAEKLFF. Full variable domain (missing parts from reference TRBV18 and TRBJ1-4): NAGVMQNPRHLVRRRGQEARLRCSPMKGHSHVYWYRQLPEEGLKFMVYLQKENIIDESGMPKERFSAEFPKEGPSILRIQQVVRGDSAAYFCASSSLGVPEAEKLFFGSGTQLSVL.

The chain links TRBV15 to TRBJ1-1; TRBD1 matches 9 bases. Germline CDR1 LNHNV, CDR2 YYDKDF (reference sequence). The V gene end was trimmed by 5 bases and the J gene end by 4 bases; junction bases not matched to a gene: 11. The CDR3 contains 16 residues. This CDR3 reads CATSGRQGVGGTEAFF. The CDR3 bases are TGTGCCACCAGCGGTAGACAGGGGGTTGGGGGCACTGAAGCTTTCTTT.

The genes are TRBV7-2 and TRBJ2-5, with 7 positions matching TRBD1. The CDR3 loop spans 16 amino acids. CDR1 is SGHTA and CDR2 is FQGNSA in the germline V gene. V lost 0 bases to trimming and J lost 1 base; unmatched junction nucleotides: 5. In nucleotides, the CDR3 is TGTGCCAGCAGCTTAGCATCCAGGGGGATCCAAGAGACCCAGTACTTC. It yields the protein CASSLASRGIQETQYF.

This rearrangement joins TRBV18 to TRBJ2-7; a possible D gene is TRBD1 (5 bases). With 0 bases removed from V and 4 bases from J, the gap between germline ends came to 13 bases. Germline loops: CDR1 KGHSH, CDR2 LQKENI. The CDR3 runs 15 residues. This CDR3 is CASSPPSGSGYEQYF. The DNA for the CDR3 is TGTGCCAGCTCACCACCTTCAGGGTCCGGGTACGAGCAGTACTTC.

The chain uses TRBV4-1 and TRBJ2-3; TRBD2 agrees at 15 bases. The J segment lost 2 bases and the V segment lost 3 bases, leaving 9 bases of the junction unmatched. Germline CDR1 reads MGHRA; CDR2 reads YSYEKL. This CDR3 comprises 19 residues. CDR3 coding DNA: TGCGCCAGCAGCCACGCAGCGGGGACTAGCGGGGGGTTCACAGATACGCAGTATTTT. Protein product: CASSHAAGTSGGFTDTQYF.

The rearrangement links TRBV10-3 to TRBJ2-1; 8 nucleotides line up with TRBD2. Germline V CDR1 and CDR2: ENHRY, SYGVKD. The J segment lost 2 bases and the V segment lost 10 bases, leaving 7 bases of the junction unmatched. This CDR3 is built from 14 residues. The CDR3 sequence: CATGGGWAYNEQFF. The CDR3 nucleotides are TGTGCCACCGGGGGGGGTTGGGCCTACAATGAGCAGTTCTTC.

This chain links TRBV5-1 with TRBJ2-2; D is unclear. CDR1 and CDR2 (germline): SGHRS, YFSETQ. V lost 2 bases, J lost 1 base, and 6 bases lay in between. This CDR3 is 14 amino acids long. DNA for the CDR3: TGCGCCAGCAGCTTCGGCGGGAACACCGGGGAGCTGTTTTTT. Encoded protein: CASSFGGNTGELFF. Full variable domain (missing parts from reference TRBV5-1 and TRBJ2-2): KAGVTQTPRYLIKTRGQQVTLSCSPISGHRSVSWYQQTPGQGLQFLFEYFSETQRNKGNFPGRFSGRQFSNSRSEMNVSTLELGDSALYLCASSFGGNTGELFFGEGSRLTVL.

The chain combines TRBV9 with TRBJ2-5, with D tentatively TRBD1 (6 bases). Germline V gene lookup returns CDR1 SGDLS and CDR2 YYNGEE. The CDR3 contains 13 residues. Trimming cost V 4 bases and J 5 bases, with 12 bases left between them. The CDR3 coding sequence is TGTGCCAGCAGCCTGACAGGATGGGAGACCCAGTACTTC. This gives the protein CASSLTGWETQYF. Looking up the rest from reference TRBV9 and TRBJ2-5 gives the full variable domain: DSGVTQTPKHLITATGQRVTLRCSPRSGDLSVYWYQQSLDQGLQFLIQYYNGEERAKGNILERFSAQQFPDLHSELNLSSLELGDSALYFCASSLTGWETQYFGPGTRLLVL.

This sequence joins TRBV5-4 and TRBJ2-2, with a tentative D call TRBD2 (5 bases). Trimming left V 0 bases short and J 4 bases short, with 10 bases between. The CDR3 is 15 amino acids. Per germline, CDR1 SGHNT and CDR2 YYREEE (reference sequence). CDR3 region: CASSLGTLGTGELFF. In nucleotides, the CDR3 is TGTGCCAGCAGCTTGGGGACTTTGGGCACCGGGGAGCTGTTTTTT.

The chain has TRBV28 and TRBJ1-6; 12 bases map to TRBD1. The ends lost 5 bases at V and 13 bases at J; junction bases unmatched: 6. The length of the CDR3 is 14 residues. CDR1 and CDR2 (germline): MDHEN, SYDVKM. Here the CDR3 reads CASSQSGTGGPLHF. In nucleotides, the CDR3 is TGTGCCAGCAGTCAGTCCGGGACAGGGGGCCCCCTCCACTTT.

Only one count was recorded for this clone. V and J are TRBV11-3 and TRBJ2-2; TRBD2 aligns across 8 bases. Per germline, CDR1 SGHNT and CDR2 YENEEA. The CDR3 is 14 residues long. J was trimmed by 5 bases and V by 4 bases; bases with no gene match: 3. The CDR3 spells CASSSREGTGELFF. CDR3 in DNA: TGTGCCAGCAGCTCCCGGGAGGGGACCGGGGAGCTGTTTTTT.

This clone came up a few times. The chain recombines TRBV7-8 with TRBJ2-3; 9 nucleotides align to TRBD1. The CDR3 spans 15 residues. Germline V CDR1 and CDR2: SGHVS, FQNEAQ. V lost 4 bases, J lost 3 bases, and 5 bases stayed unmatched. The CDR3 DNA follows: TGTGCCAGCAGCTCGGGACAGGGCCATACAGATACGCAGTATTTT. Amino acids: CASSSGQGHTDTQYF.

The CDR3 DNA follows: TGTGCCAGCTCACCAACAAGACAGGCTGACACTGAAGCTTTCTTT. It translates to CASSPTRQADTEAFF. The chain couples TRBV18 to TRBJ1-1, with D perhaps TRBD1 (6 bases). The CDR3 extends over 15 amino acids. Germline V gives CDR1 KGHSH, CDR2 LQKENI. Trimming took off 2 bases at V and 3 bases at J, with 13 bases between the two ends. The entire variable domain, with the rest obtained from reference TRBV18 and TRBJ1-1, is as follows: NAGVMQNPRHLVRRRGQEARLRCSPMKGHSHVYWYRQLPEEGLKFMVYLQKENIIDESGMPKERFSAEFPKEGPSILRIQQVVRGDSAAYFCASSPTRQADTEAFFGQGTRLTVV.

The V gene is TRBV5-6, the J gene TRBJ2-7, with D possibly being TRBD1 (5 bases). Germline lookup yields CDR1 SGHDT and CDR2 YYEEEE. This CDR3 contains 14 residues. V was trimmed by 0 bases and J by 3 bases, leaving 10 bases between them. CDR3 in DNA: TGTGCCAGCAGCTTGGAGCCAGGGTTCTACGAGCAGTACTTC. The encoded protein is CASSLEPGFYEQYF. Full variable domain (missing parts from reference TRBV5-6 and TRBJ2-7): DAGVTQSPTHLIKTRGQQVTLRCSPKSGHDTVSWYQQALGQGPQFIFQYYEEEERQRGNFPDRFSGHQFPNYSSELNVNALLLGDSALYLCASSLEPGFYEQYFGPGTRLTVT.

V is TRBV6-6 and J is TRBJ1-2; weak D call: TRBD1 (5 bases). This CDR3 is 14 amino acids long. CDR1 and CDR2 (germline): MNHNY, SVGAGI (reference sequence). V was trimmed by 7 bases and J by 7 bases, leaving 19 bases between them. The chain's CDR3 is CASTPQAGFVGYTF. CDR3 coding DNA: TGTGCCAGCACCCCCCAAGCAGGGTTCGTTGGCTACACCTTC.